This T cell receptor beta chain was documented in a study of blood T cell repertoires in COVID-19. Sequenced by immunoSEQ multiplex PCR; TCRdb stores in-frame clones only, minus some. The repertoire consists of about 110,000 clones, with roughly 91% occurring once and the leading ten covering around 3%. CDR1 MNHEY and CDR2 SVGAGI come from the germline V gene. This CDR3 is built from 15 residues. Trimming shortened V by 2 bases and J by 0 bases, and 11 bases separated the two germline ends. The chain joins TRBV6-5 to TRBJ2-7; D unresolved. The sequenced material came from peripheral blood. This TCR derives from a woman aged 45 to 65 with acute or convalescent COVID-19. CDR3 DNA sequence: TGTGCCAGCAGTTACATGACAATATCCTCCTACGAGCAGTACTTC. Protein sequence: CASSYMTISSYEQYF.